This paragraph covers one T cell receptor beta chain sequence. The data are from a study of blood T cells in healthy people across ages. PCR was performed a second time for about 7 to 11 cycles using a sample-barcoded 5' primer and a J-beta primer mix. TCRdb recomputed calls from the 5' RACE reads with MiXCR, one row per CDR3 protein. The profile covers about 1.6 million distinct CDR3 sequences, with around 35% appearing a single time and roughly 12% taken by the ten largest. The germline gives CDR1 SQVTM, CDR2 ANQGSEA. The CDR3 is 14 residues long. Losses at the gene ends were 7 bases for V and 5 bases for J; bases not matched to a gene: 10.

The chain is built from TRBV29-1 and TRBJ1-2; 10 bases are shared with TRBD1. Sequenced sample: blood. The TCR sequence derives from a young woman in good health. This CDR3 reads CSAKSPGQGYGYTF. The CDR3 DNA sequence: TGCAGCGCCAAGTCACCGGGACAGGGGTATGGCTACACCTTC. Combining the CDR3 with reference TRBV29-1 and TRBJ1-2 gives the whole variable domain SAVISQKPSRDICQRGTSLTIQCQVDSQVTMMFWYRQQPGQSLTLIATANQGSEATYESGFVIDKFPISRPNLTFSTLTVSNMSPEDSSIYLCSAKSPGQGYGYTFGSGTRLTVV.